These 27 T cell receptor beta chains came from one sample sequenced in a study of blood T cell repertoires in COVID-19. Generated by immunoSEQ multiplex PCR, the TCRdb table keeps only in-frame clones and is missing some. There are fewer than 300,000 clones in the sample; approximately 91% occur only once, and roughly 2% lies in the top ten. The sequenced material came from PBMCs or T cells enriched from blood (not recorded which). The source is a woman between 40 and 50 years old with acute COVID-19.

The rearrangement uses TRBV7-8 and TRBJ1-1; 7 nucleotides match TRBD1. The CDR3 contains 13 residues. The trim removed 1 base at V and 10 bases at J, leaving 6 bases unmatched. In germline, CDR1 is SGHVS, CDR2 FQNEAQ. CDR3 coding DNA: TGTGCCAGCAGCTTAGGGAGACAGGGAGGAGCTTTCTTT. Its translation is CASSLGRQGGAFF.

This rearrangement joins TRBV27 to TRBJ2-4; D is perhaps TRBD2 (5 bases). The CDR3 has 16 amino acids. CDR1 and CDR2 from the germline V gene are MNHEY and SMNVEV (reference sequence). V lost 5 bases and J 0 bases, leaving 14 bases between the germline ends. CDR3 bases: TGTGCCAGCAGTCCCCTGAACGGGATAGCCAAAAACATTCAGTACTTC. Translated, it gives CASSPLNGIAKNIQYF.

V and J are TRBV7-2 and TRBJ1-5, with unresolved D. Germline CDR1 reads SGHTA; CDR2 reads FQGNSA. Trimming left V 1 base short and J 3 bases short, with 4 bases between. This CDR3 comprises 13 residues. CDR3 coding DNA: TGTGCCAGCAGCTTAGGACTCAATCAGCCCCAGCATTTT. Protein product: CASSLGLNQPQHF. Full variable domain (outside the CDR3, taken from reference TRBV7-2 and TRBJ1-5): GAGVSQSPSNKVTEKGKDVELRCDPISGHTALYWYRQSLGQGLEFLIYFQGNSAPDKSGLPSDRFSAERTGGSVSTLTIQRTQQEDSAVYLCASSLGLNQPQHFGDGTRLSIL.

This clone turned up a few times. The chain uses TRBV7-9 and TRBJ1-1; the D gene is possibly TRBD1 (5 bases). Trimming removed 0 bases from V and 6 bases from J, with 14 bases in between. From germline, CDR1 is SEHNR and CDR2 FQNEAQ (reference sequence). This CDR3 has 15 residues. The CDR3 sequence is CASSLAGGARAEAFF. The CDR3, as DNA: TGTGCCAGCAGCTTAGCCGGTGGGGCACGGGCTGAAGCTTTCTTT.

The V gene is TRBV18, the J gene TRBJ1-2; D is perhaps TRBD1 (5 bases). The germline V gene encodes CDR1 KGHSH and CDR2 LQKENI. The CDR3 contains 13 residues. Between the trimmed V and J ends, which lost 3 bases and 6 bases, there was a span of 11 bases. CDR3 in amino acids: CASSPGQDHGYTF. The CDR3 nucleotides are TGTGCCAGCTCACCGGGGCAGGACCATGGCTACACCTTC.

The chain combines TRBV11-2 with TRBJ2-5; TRBD2 aligns across 9 bases. CDR3 size: 15 residues. Germline V lookup: CDR1 SGHAT, CDR2 FQNNGV. With V trimmed by 5 bases and J by 9 bases, 13 bases remained unmatched. CDR3 region: CASSLLAGPRGAQYF. The DNA for the CDR3 is TGTGCCAGCAGCCTACTAGCGGGCCCTCGCGGTGCCCAGTACTTC.

The rearrangement uses TRBV3-1 (or the pseudogene TRBV3-2) and TRBJ2-6; D remains ambiguous. In germline, CDR1 is LGHDT, CDR2 YNNKEL (reference sequence). V was cut by 5 bases and J by 4 bases, with 6 bases left in between. CDR3 length: 13 amino acids. The chain's CDR3 is CASSTRGANVLTF. The DNA of the CDR3 is TGTGCCAGCAGCACACGAGGGGCCAACGTCCTGACTTTC.

The rearrangement uses TRBV27 and TRBJ2-7, with TRBD2 identical over 8 bases. Trimming took 5 bases from V and 2 from J; bases not matched to a gene: 8. The CDR3 is 15 residues long. Per the germline V gene, CDR1 is MNHEY and CDR2 is SMNVEV (reference sequence). The CDR3 loop is CASSGPNSGTYEQYF. The DNA for the CDR3 is TGTGCCAGCAGTGGCCCCAATAGCGGGACCTACGAGCAGTACTTC.

V and J are TRBV4-2 and TRBJ2-5, with 8 bases lining up with TRBD2. The germline V gene encodes CDR1 LGHNA and CDR2 YNFKEQ. This CDR3 is built from 15 residues. The V gene end was trimmed by 0 bases and the J gene end by 4 bases; junction bases not matched to a gene: 4. DNA for the CDR3: TGTGCCAGCAGCCAAGATTCGGGAGGGGGAGAGACCCAGTACTTC. It translates to CASSQDSGGGETQYF.

V and J are TRBV28 and TRBJ1-2; 7 bases align to TRBD1. With 8 bases clipped from V and 2 bases from J, the junction kept 11 bases outside the gene matches. Germline-derived CDR1 and CDR2 are MDHEN and SYDVKM. This CDR3 is built from 15 residues. The chain's CDR3 is CASRATRGHNYGYTF. CDR3 in DNA: TGTGCCAGCCGGGCGACTAGGGGGCACAACTATGGCTACACCTTC.

The chain couples TRBV7-3 to TRBJ1-2; unclear D gene. CDR3 length: 13 residues. From germline, CDR1 is SGHTA and CDR2 FQGTGA. The V and J ends lost 5 bases and 7 bases respectively, with 14 bases between them. CDR3 nucleotide sequence: TGTGCCAGCAGCCCCCACAGAGAGGGTGGCTACACCTTC. Its protein product is CASSPHREGGYTF.

The chain couples TRBV5-1 to TRBJ2-5; a weak D match, TRBD2 (6 bases). The CDR3 contains 14 residues. Trimming pared 3 bases from V and 1 base from J, leaving 10 bases between. Germline V gene data show CDR1 as SGHRS and CDR2 as YFSETQ. CDR3 in DNA: TGCGCCAGCAGCTCCGGGGGTTCCCAAGAGACCCAGTACTTC. It encodes CASSSGGSQETQYF.

This chain uses TRBV5-1 with TRBJ2-1, with 7 bases lining up with TRBD1. Losses at the gene ends were 7 bases for V and 4 bases for J; bases not matched to a gene: 2. Germline CDR1 and CDR2: SGHRS and YFSETQ. CDR3 length: 12 residues. The CDR3 here is CASQGQYNEQFF. The CDR3 DNA is TGCGCCAGCCAGGGACAGTACAATGAGCAGTTCTTC.

The gene calls are TRBV5-6 and TRBJ2-7; maybe TRBD2 (6 bases). Germline V gives CDR1 SGHDT, CDR2 YYEEEE. V lost 5 bases to trimming and J lost 7 bases, with 19 bases between them. The CDR3 contains 14 residues. CDR3 loop: CASSARRGLGEQYF. The DNA for the CDR3 is TGTGCCAGCAGTGCCAGGCGGGGACTGGGGGAGCAGTACTTC.

The gene calls are TRBV7-2 and TRBJ2-3, with 9 bases fitting TRBD2. The CDR3 totals 14 residues. CDR1 is SGHTA and CDR2 is FQGNSA in the germline V gene. V trimming: 4 bases; J trimming: 8 bases; junction bases outside the gene matches: 7. This CDR3 is CASSSGLAIGTQYF. DNA of the CDR3: TGTGCCAGCAGCTCAGGACTAGCGATAGGTACGCAGTATTTT.

The rearrangement links TRBV7-9 to TRBJ2-7; no firm D call. Germline V gene lookup returns CDR1 SEHNR and CDR2 FQNEAQ (reference sequence). This CDR3 region has 12 residues. The V end lost 4 bases, the J end lost 3 bases, and 7 bases lay between the germline ends. The CDR3 sequence is CASSSKLYEQYF. The DNA of the CDR3 is TGTGCCAGCAGCTCTAAGCTCTACGAGCAGTACTTC.

The chain recombines TRBV3-1 (or the pseudogene TRBV3-2) with TRBJ2-3, with TRBD1 matching 10 bases. After removal of 1 base from V and 6 bases from J, the junction contained 7 bases not matched to a gene. CDR1 and CDR2 from the germline V gene are LGHDT and YNNKEL (reference sequence). This CDR3 has 16 residues. The CDR3 here is CASSQGTGQGRDTQYF. For the CDR3, the DNA is TGTGCCAGCAGCCAAGGAACGGGACAGGGGAGGGATACGCAGTATTTT.

The chain combines TRBV6-5 with TRBJ1-1; TRBD1 is a possible D gene (6 bases). The length of the CDR3 is 13 residues. In germline, CDR1 is MNHEY, CDR2 SVGAGI. V dropped 11 bases and J dropped 4 bases, with 17 bases sitting between them. This CDR3 is CAGRQVSTTEAFF. The CDR3 nucleotides are TGTGCCGGACGACAGGTGTCGACCACTGAAGCTTTCTTT.

This chain links TRBV5-5 with TRBJ2-7; 9 nucleotides agree with TRBD1. The CDR3 runs to 16 residues. Germline values: CDR1 SGHKS, CDR2 YYEKEE (reference sequence). The ends lost 2 bases at V and 4 bases at J; junction bases unmatched: 10. The CDR3 reads CASSFVPGQGTYEQYF. Here the CDR3 DNA reads TGTGCCAGCAGCTTTGTCCCGGGACAGGGTACTTACGAGCAGTACTTC.

The chain has TRBV2 and TRBJ1-2; TRBD1 is a possible D gene (6 bases). Germline loops: CDR1 SNHLY, CDR2 FYNNEI. The length of the CDR3 is 13 residues. V was cut by 6 bases and J by 8 bases, with 16 bases left in between. CDR3 loop: CASRATQGEGYTF. CDR3 DNA sequence: TGTGCCAGCAGGGCGACACAGGGAGAAGGCTACACCTTC.

The CDR3 is CASSSRTSGGTDTQYF. The CDR3 DNA sequence: TGTGCCAGCAGCTCGCGGACTAGCGGAGGCACAGATACGCAGTATTTT. This sequence joins TRBV7-9 and TRBJ2-3; 10 nucleotides line up with TRBD2. The germline CDR1 and CDR2 sequences are SEHNR and FQNEAQ (reference sequence). The CDR3 has 16 residues. V lost 4 bases to trimming and J lost 1 base; unmatched junction nucleotides: 5.

The chain recombines TRBV15 with TRBJ2-5, with a tentative D call TRBD1 (5 bases). V was trimmed by 1 base and J by 6 bases, leaving 18 bases between them. Looked up from germline, CDR1 is LNHNV and CDR2 is YYDKDF (reference sequence). The CDR3 consists of 16 residues. This CDR3 reads CATSRGEELGAKTQYF. DNA of the CDR3: TGTGCCACCAGCAGAGGTGAAGAGCTAGGGGCAAAGACCCAGTACTTC.

The DNA for the CDR3 is TGTGCCAGCTCACACGACAGTGACTATAATTCACCCCTCCACTTT. Translating it yields CASSHDSDYNSPLHF. The gene calls are TRBV18 and TRBJ1-6, with a weak D call TRBD1 (5 bases). Germline V lookup: CDR1 KGHSH, CDR2 LQKENI. V lost 4 bases and J lost 3, with 10 bases in between. The CDR3 runs 15 residues.

V is TRBV19 and J is TRBJ2-1; TRBD2 matches 11 bases. The length of the CDR3 is 16 residues. The V gene end was trimmed by 0 bases and the J gene end by 6 bases; junction bases not matched to a gene: 4. Germline V gene data show CDR1 as LNHDA and CDR2 as SQIVND (reference sequence). The DNA of the CDR3 is TGTGCCAGTAGTATAGACAAACTAGCGGGAGTCAATGAGCAGTTCTTC. It translates to CASSIDKLAGVNEQFF.

V and J are TRBV7-9 and TRBJ1-3; perhaps TRBD1 as D (6 bases). Deletions cut 6 bases from V and 1 base from J, with 7 bases between. CDR3 length equals 13 residues. From germline, CDR1 is SEHNR and CDR2 FQNEAQ (reference sequence). CDR3 in amino acids: CASRTGSGNTIYF. DNA for the CDR3: TGTGCCAGCAGAACAGGGTCTGGAAACACCATATATTTT. The variable domain in full, completed from reference TRBV7-9 and TRBJ1-3, reads DTGVSQNPRHKITKRGQNVTFRCDPISEHNRLYWYRQTLGQGPEFLTYFQNEAQLEKSRLLSDRFSAERPKGSFSTLEIQRTEQGDSAMYLCASRTGSGNTIYFGEGSWLTVV.

V gene TRBV3-1 (or the pseudogene TRBV3-2) combines with J gene TRBJ1-5, with D hard to call. The V end was cut by 1 base, the J end by 0 bases, with 4 bases between. This CDR3 comprises 14 residues. Germline-derived CDR1 and CDR2 are LGHDT and YNNKEL (reference sequence). The DNA of the CDR3 is TGTGCCAGCAGCCAAGCTTATAGCAATCAGCCCCAGCATTTT. Translation gives CASSQAYSNQPQHF.

The chain is built from TRBV3-1 (or the pseudogene TRBV3-2) and TRBJ1-1; 9 nucleotides match TRBD1. The CDR3 is 13 residues long. Trimming removed 3 bases from V and 4 bases from J; junction bases left unmatched: 0. From germline, CDR1 is LGHDT and CDR2 YNNKEL (reference sequence). In DNA form, the CDR3 reads TGTGCCAGCAGCCAGGGACAGGGCACTGAAGCTTTCTTT. Amino acids: CASSQGQGTEAFF.